The subject of this entry is one TCR beta chain. Primers for the PCR totalled 60 Vbeta and 13 Jbeta. Sequencing was performed with immunoSEQ multiplex PCR; in TCRdb, only in-frame clones are kept and a portion is missing. Among about 170,000 clones listed, approximately 75% were seen once. These data come from a study of cytomegalovirus exposure and HLA in healthy donors. The germline CDR1 and CDR2 sequences are WNHNN and SYGVQD (reference sequence). The CDR3 loop spans 17 amino acids. Trimming stripped 8 bases from V and 8 bases from J, with 25 bases between. The source of this sequence is a girl aged 10 to 17 in good health and CMV-seronegative. The gene calls are TRBV10-1 and TRBJ1-6; a possible D gene is TRBD1 (5 bases). Sequenced material: PBMCs. CDR3 region: CASSKIWEGTGDSPLHF. DNA for the CDR3: TGCGCCAGCTCCAAGATTTGGGAGGGGACCGGGGATTCACCCCTCCACTTT.